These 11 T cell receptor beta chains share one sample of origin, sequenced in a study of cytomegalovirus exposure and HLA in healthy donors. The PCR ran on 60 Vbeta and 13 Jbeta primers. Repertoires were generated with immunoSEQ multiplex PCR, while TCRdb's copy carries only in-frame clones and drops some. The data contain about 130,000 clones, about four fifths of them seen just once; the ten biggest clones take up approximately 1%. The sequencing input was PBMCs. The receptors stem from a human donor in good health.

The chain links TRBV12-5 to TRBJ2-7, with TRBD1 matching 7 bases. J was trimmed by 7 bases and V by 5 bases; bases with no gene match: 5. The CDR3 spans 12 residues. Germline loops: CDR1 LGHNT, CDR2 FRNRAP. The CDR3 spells CASGVHRGEQYF. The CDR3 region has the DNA TGTGCTAGTGGTGTACACAGGGGAGAGCAGTACTTC.

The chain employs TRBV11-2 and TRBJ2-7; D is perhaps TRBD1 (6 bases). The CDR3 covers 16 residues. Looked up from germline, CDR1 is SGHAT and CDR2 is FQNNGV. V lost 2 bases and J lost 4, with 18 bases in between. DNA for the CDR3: TGTGCCAGCAGCTTACTCGCCGGGGCAGGGGAATACGAGCAGTACTTC. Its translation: CASSLLAGAGEYEQYF.

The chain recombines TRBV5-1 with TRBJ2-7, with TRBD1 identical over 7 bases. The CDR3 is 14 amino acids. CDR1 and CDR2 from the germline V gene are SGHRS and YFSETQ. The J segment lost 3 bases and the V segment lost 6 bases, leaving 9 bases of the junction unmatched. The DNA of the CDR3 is TGCGCCAGCACCATGGTCGCAGGGGGCTACGAGCAGTACTTC. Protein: CASTMVAGGYEQYF. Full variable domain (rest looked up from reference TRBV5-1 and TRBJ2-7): KAGVTQTPRYLIKTRGQQVTLSCSPISGHRSVSWYQQTPGQGLQFLFEYFSETQRNKGNFPGRFSGRQFSNSRSEMNVSTLELGDSALYLCASTMVAGGYEQYFGPGTRLTVT.

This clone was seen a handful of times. CDR3 sequence reads: CASSESRGQPQHF. CDR3 in DNA: TGTGCCAGCAGTGAGTCCAGGGGTCAGCCCCAGCATTTT. The V and J genes are TRBV6-1 and TRBJ1-5; tentatively, D is TRBD1 (6 bases). With 3 bases removed from V and 6 bases from J, the gap between germline ends came to 9 bases. From germline, CDR1 is MNHNS and CDR2 SASEGT. The CDR3 is 13 amino acids.

Here the CDR3 reads CASSLRQAYGYTF. The DNA for the CDR3 is TGTGCCAGCAGCCTGCGACAGGCCTATGGCTACACCTTC. The rearrangement links TRBV7-2 to TRBJ1-2; D perhaps matches TRBD1 (6 bases). CDR1 SGHTA and CDR2 FQGNSA come from the germline V gene. V was shortened by 5 bases and J by 4 bases, with 11 bases between the two germline ends. The CDR3 is made up of 13 amino acids.

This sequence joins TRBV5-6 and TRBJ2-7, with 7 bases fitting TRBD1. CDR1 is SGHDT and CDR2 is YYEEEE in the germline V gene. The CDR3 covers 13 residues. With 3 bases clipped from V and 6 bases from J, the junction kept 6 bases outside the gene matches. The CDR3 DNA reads TGTGCCAGCAGCTGGGACAGACATGTCGAGCAGTACTTC. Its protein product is CASSWDRHVEQYF.

CDR3 coding DNA: TGTGCCAGCAGCCACGGGGGTACTGAAGCTTTCTTT. The encoded protein is CASSHGGTEAFF. The chain recombines TRBV5-6 with TRBJ1-1, with D maybe TRBD1 (5 bases). V shed 4 bases and J shed 5 bases, with 9 bases lying between them. The CDR3 is 12 amino acids. Looked up from germline, CDR1 is SGHDT and CDR2 is YYEEEE.

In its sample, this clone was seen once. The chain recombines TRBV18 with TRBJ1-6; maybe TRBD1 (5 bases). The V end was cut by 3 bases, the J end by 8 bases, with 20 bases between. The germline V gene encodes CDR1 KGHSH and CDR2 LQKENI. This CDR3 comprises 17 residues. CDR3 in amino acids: CASSPLTVGGVDSPLHF. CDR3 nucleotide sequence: TGTGCCAGCTCACCGTTGACGGTCGGGGGAGTAGATTCACCCCTCCACTTT.

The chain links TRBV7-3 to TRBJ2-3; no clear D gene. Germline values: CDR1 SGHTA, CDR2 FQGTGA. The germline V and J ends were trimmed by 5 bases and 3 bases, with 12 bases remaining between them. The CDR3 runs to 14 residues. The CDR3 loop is CASSLTQMTDTQYF. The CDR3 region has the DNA TGTGCCAGCAGCCTCACACAGATGACAGATACGCAGTATTTT.

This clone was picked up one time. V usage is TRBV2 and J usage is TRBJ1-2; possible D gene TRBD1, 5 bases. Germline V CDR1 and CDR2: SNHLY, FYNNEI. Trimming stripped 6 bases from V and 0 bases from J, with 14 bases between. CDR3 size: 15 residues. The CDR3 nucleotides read TGTGCCAGCAGCTCCGACAGCTCCTCTAACTATGGCTACACCTTC. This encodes CASSSDSSSNYGYTF.

In DNA, the CDR3 is TGTGCCAGCACACCGGGGGAATCAGATACGCAGTATTTT. Amino acid sequence: CASTPGESDTQYF. The V and J genes are TRBV6-5 and TRBJ2-3, with D perhaps TRBD2 (6 bases). Germline V gene data show CDR1 as MNHEY and CDR2 as SVGAGI. With 7 bases removed from V and 4 bases from J, the gap between germline ends came to 12 bases. The CDR3 covers 13 residues.